This TCR beta chain was observed in a study of control samples from healthy donors and cancer patients. The CDR3 spans 15 residues. V lost 4 bases and J lost 4, with 12 bases in between. Germline V CDR1 and CDR2: KGHDR, SFDVKD. Measured with immunoSEQ multiplex PCR; TCRdb has only the in-frame clones, and not every one. The sample includes some 100,000 clones, 88% of them seen just once. Source material: blood. This sequence joins TRBV24-1 and TRBJ2-2; maybe TRBD1 (5 bases). This sequence originates from a man aged 25 to 45 in good health. The CDR3 reads CATSDPGPATGELFF. The CDR3 DNA reads TGTGCCACCAGTGACCCAGGGCCCGCCACCGGGGAGCTGTTTTTT.